This TCR beta chain is from a study of control samples from healthy donors and cancer patients. The data were produced by immunoSEQ multiplex PCR, yet TCRdb's version contains in-frame clones alone and is incomplete. The sample holds just over 150,000 clones; roughly 94% are singletons and the top ten take about 9.3%. V dropped 1 base and J dropped 4; count of bases not matched to a gene: 5. CDR1 is SGHRS and CDR2 is YFSETQ in the germline V gene. The CDR3 contains 16 residues. The sequence came from a woman in her forties in good health. The sample comprised blood. The chain is built from TRBV5-1 and TRBJ2-3; the match to TRBD2 covers 11 bases. This chain's CDR3 is CASSLHRGLAADTQYF. The DNA for the CDR3 is TGCGCCAGCAGCTTGCATAGGGGACTAGCGGCAGATACGCAGTATTTT.